The 7 T cell receptor beta chains given below trace back to one sample, sequenced in a study of Ad26.COV2.S vaccination and SARS-CoV-2 variants. TCRdb's copy holds only in-frame clones and misses some; the assay was immunoSEQ multiplex PCR. The sample comprises some 180,000 clones, 87% of which are singletons, and around 6.3% rests with the top ten. The sequencing used peripheral blood, collected after recovery from COVID-19. The source is a human donor who had recovered from COVID-19.

This sequence joins TRBV27 and TRBJ1-6; D call uncertain. Germline CDR1 and CDR2: MNHEY and SMNVEV (reference sequence). This CDR3 is built from 14 residues. V was cut by 2 bases and J by 8 bases, with 10 bases left in between. CDR3 bases: TGTGCCAGCAGTTTACTACTTGGGGATTCACCCCTCCACTTT. It translates to CASSLLLGDSPLHF.

V gene TRBV7-5 combines with J gene TRBJ1-2; the table calls TRBD1, which could not be checked here. TRBV7-5 is given as a pseudogene. The length of the CDR3 is 13 residues. CDR3 amino acids: CARSSDRENGYTF. In DNA form, the CDR3 reads TGTGCCAGAAGCTCCGACAGGGAGAATGGCTACACCTTC.

The rearrangement uses TRBV4-1 and TRBJ1-2, with D tentatively TRBD1 (6 bases). This CDR3 has 15 residues. Germline CDR1 and CDR2: MGHRA and YSYEKL. V shed 3 bases and J shed 0 bases, with 11 bases lying between them. CDR3 sequence reads: CASSQDGQTNYGYTF. The CDR3 DNA is TGCGCCAGCAGCCAGGATGGACAGACTAACTATGGCTACACCTTC.

The chain recombines TRBV27 with TRBJ2-7, with 7 positions matching TRBD1. Germline V gene lookup returns CDR1 MNHEY and CDR2 SMNVEV (reference sequence). Trimming at V came to 5 bases and at J to 3 bases, leaving 10 bases not matched to a gene. This CDR3 is built from 15 residues. Written as DNA, the CDR3 is TGTGCCAGCAGTGGGCCCGGGGACAGTGACTACGAGCAGTACTTC. Protein: CASSGPGDSDYEQYF.

The rearrangement joins TRBV7-8 to TRBJ2-7; D gene ambiguous. This CDR3 region has 15 residues. V was cut by 5 bases and J by 0 bases, with 14 bases left in between. The germline V gene has CDR1 SGHVS and CDR2 FQNEAQ. CDR3: CASSPPYPTSYEQYF. The DNA of the CDR3 is TGTGCCAGCAGCCCTCCCTACCCGACCTCCTACGAGCAGTACTTC.

Notes on this clone: Compared with germline, one end of the junction differs, possibly owing to a read error. The chain uses TRBV7-2 and TRBJ2-5; 7 bases are a match to TRBD2. The germline gives CDR1 SGHTA, CDR2 FQGNSA. The length of the CDR3 is 14 residues. Here the CDR3 DNA reads TGTGCCAGCAGGTTAGGGCTAGCGGAAGAGACCCAGTACTTC. It specifies CASRLGLAEETQYF.

This clone was seen just once. The chain employs TRBV27 and TRBJ2-7; 11 bases are a match to TRBD1. Germline V CDR1 and CDR2: MNHEY, SMNVEV (reference sequence). V trimming: 4 bases; J trimming: 4 bases; junction bases outside the gene matches: 6. The CDR3 is 15 residues long. CDR3 residues: CASSSSDRGLYEQYF. The DNA of the CDR3 is TGTGCCAGCAGTTCATCGGACAGGGGGCTATACGAGCAGTACTTC.